This T cell receptor (beta chain) is from a study of immune heterogeneity within non-small cell lung tumors. Study-wide background: Of all tumors, 4 turned out to be squamous cell carcinomas, 10 were non-squamous carcinomas and 1 was not otherwise specified.

Between the trimmed V and J ends, which lost 1 base and 6 bases, there was a span of 17 bases. CDR3 length: 16 residues. Germline CDR1 and CDR2: KGHDR and SFDVKD. Multiplex PCR relied on 32 V and 13 J primers to amplify TCR beta CDR3. TCRdb redid the calling of the multiplex PCR reads with MiXCR, one entry per CDR3 protein. This table holds 22,000 or so distinct CDR3 sequences, 25% to 35% found once. The template for each sample was 550 to 700 ng of genomic DNA, which had been extracted from bulk tumor tissue. Spaced far apart, several biopsies were taken from each primary tumor during surgery. Patients with untreated, newly diagnosed non-small cell lung cancer underwent curative surgery. Points on this clonotype: This could be a read error, since a much larger clone is one nucleotide away.

The V call is TRBV24-1, the J call TRBJ1-2; D is uncertain. The source of this sequence is a man aged 40-50 years with non-small cell lung cancer. The sequenced sample consisted of lung tumor tissue. CDR3 sequence reads: CATSDFTTIGTNGYTF. The DNA of the CDR3 is TGTGCCACCAGTGATTTCACCACGATAGGCACTAATGGCTACACCTTC.